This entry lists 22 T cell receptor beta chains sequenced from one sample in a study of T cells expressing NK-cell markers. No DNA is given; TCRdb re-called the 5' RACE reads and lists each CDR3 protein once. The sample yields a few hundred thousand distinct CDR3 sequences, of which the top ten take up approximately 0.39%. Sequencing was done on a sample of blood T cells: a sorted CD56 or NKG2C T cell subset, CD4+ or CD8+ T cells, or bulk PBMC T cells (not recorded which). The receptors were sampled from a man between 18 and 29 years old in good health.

The CDR3 sequence is CATSDRENIQYF. V gene TRBV10-3 combines with J gene TRBJ2-4; TCRdb's assignment of TRBD1 cannot be checked, as there is no DNA. Germline-derived CDR1 and CDR2 are ENHRY and SYGVKD. The CDR3 sequence is 12 residues long.

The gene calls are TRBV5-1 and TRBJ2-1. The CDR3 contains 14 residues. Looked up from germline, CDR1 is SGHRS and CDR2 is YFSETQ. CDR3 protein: CASSLESSYNEQFF.

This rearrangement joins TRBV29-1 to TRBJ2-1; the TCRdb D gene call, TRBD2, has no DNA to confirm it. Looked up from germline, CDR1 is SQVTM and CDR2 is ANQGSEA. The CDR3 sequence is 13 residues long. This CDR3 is CSGYSGSSNEQFF.

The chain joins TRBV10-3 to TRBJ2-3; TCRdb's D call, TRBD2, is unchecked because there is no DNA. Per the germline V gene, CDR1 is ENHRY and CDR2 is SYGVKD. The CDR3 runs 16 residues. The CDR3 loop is CAISGRGRAAPDTQYF.

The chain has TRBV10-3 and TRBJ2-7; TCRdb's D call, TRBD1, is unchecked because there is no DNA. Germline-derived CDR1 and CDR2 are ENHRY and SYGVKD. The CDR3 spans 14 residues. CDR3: CAISVKGQSYEQYF.

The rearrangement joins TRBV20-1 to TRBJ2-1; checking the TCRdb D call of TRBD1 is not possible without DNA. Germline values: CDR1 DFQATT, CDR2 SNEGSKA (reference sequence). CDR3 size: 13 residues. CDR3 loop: CSAPGQTINEQFF.

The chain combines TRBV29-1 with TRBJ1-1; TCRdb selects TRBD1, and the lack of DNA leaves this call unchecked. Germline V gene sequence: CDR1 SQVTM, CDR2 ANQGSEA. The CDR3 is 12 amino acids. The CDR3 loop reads CSVGPGRTEAFF.

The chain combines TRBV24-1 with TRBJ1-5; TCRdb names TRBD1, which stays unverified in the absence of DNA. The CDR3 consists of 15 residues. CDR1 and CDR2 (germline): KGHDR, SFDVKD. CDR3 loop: CATSDGAGGQQPQHF.

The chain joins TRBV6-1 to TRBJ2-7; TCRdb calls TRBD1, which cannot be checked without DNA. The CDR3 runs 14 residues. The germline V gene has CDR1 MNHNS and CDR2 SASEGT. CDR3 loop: CASRSDRYLYEQYF.

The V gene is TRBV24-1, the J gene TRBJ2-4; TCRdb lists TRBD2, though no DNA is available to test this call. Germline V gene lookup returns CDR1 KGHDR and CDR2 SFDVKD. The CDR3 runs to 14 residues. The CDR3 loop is CATSDVGLAGRQYF.

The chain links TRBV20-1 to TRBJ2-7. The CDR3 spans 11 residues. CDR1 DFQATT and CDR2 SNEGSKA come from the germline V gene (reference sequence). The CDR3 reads CSATKRNEQYF.

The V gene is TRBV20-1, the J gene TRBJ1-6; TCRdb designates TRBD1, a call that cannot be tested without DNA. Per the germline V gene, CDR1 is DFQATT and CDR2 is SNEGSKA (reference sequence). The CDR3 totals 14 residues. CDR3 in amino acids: CSASRTTGNSPLHF.

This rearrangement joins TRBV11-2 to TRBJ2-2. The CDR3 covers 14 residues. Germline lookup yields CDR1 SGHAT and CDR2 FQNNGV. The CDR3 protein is CASSPSTNTGELFF.

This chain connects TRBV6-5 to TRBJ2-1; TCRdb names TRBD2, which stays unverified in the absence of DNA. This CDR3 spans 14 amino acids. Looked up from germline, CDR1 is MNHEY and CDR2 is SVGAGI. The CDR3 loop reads CASSFSPATNEQFF.

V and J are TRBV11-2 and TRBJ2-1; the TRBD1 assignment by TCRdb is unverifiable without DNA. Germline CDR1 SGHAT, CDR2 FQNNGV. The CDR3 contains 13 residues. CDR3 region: CASSRQGVDEQFF.

The CDR3 here is CASRRGGADTEAFF. The chain joins TRBV5-1 to TRBJ1-1; the TCRdb D gene call, TRBD1, has no DNA to confirm it. The CDR3 runs 14 residues. Germline V gives CDR1 SGHRS, CDR2 YFSETQ.

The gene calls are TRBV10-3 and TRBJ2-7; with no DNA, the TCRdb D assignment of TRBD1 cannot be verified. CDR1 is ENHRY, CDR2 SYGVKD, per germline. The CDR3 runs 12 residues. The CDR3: CATRQFEGEQYF.

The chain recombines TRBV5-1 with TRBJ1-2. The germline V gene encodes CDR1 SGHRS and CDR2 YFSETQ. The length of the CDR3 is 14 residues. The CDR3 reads CASSLDRYNYGYTF.

The CDR3 is CASSVVTANEQFF. The genes are TRBV9 and TRBJ2-1. Germline assignment: CDR1 SGDLS and CDR2 YYNGEE. The CDR3 is 13 residues long.

CDR3 in amino acids: CASSQKEGQGVNTEAFF. The chain couples TRBV5-1 to TRBJ1-1; the TCRdb D gene call, TRBD1, has no DNA to confirm it. Germline CDR1 is SGHRS and CDR2 is YFSETQ. The CDR3 is 17 amino acids. Full variable domain (outside the CDR3, taken from reference TRBV5-1 and TRBJ1-1): KAGVTQTPRYLIKTRGQQVTLSCSPISGHRSVSWYQQTPGQGLQFLFEYFSETQRNKGNFPGRFSGRQFSNSRSEMNVSTLELGDSALYLCASSQKEGQGVNTEAFFGQGTRLTVV.

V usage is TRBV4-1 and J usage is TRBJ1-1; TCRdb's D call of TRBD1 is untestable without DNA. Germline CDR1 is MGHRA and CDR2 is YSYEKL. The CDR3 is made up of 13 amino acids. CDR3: CASSQGQGFEAFF.

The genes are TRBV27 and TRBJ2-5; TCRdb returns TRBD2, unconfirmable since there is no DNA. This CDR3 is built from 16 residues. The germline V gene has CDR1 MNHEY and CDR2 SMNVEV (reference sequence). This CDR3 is CASSQPTSGTYETQYF.